This T cell receptor (beta chain) was sequenced during a study of shared clonotypes between healthy human individuals. After removal of 0 bases from V and 1 base from J, the junction contained 3 bases not matched to a gene. The CDR3 has 15 amino acids. Germline-derived CDR1 and CDR2 are SNHLY and FYNNEI. Evenly divided among several immunoSEQ plates was the genomic DNA of each subset. Some 27,000 T cell genomes, or about 200 ng DNA, went into the sorted-subset replicate PCRs. Assay: immunoSEQ multiplex PCR; the TCRdb copy retains only in-frame clones and omits some. The data contain fewer than 850,000 clones, roughly 87% of them seen just once; the ten biggest clones take up 34%. HIV-negative, healthy adults without recent acute infections or vaccinations were the donors.

The specimen sequenced was memory CD8+ T cells from PBMCs. Subset specified: CD45RO+ cells pooled with CCR7-negative TemRA cells. The clonotype comes from a man in his late teens or twenties in good health. Some clones in this sample may be carry-over from other donors' samples. The V and J genes are TRBV2 and TRBJ2-7; 7 nucleotides match TRBD2. The CDR3 region is CASSEASGFSYEQYF. The CDR3 bases are TGTGCCAGCAGTGAAGCTAGCGGGTTTTCCTACGAGCAGTACTTC.